The 19 T cell receptor beta chains reported below all come from one sample, sequenced in a study of identifying expanded T cells in peripheral blood. Libraries were prepared by immunoSEQ multiplex PCR; TCRdb keeps only in-frame clonotypes and omits some of them. The sample records around 80,000 clones, roughly 88% being singletons. Sequencing was performed on blood. The receptors shown here come from a person aged 18 to 69 in good health.

The table lists this clone with a count of one. In nucleotides, the CDR3 is TGCAGCGTTGGGGGCGGGGGACTAGTTGGGTCAGATACGCAGTATTTT. Amino acid sequence: CSVGGGGLVGSDTQYF. The V gene is TRBV29-1, the J gene TRBJ2-3, with 8 bases aligning to TRBD2. From germline, CDR1 is SQVTM and CDR2 ANQGSEA. The junction had 13 bases not matched to a gene; V was cut back by 4 bases and J by 4 bases. There are 16 residues in the CDR3.

The chain recombines TRBV7-8 with TRBJ2-1, with D unresolved. The germline CDR1 and CDR2 sequences are SGHVS and FQNEAQ. V was trimmed by 7 bases and J by 4 bases, leaving 14 bases between them. The CDR3 extends over 14 amino acids. The CDR3 DNA sequence: TGTGCCAGCACCGCCGGCTCGGATTACAATGAGCAGTTCTTC. Encoded protein: CASTAGSDYNEQFF.

CDR3 sequence (DNA): TGTGCCAGCAGTTCAGACACATACACCGGGGAGCTGTTTTTT. This sequence encodes CASSSDTYTGELFF. The V and J genes are TRBV27 and TRBJ2-2; D gene unclear. Trimming pared 4 bases from V and 3 bases from J, leaving 9 bases between. Germline V lookup: CDR1 MNHEY, CDR2 SMNVEV (reference sequence). This CDR3 is built from 14 residues.

V and J are TRBV29-1 and TRBJ2-1; TRBD2 is a possible D gene (5 bases). V lost 5 bases, J lost 0 bases, and 11 bases lay in between. Germline V CDR1 and CDR2: SQVTM, ANQGSEA. The CDR3 totals 14 residues. CDR3 region: CSVSSGNSYNEQFF. The CDR3 DNA reads TGCAGCGTTTCATCCGGGAACTCCTACAATGAGCAGTTCTTC.

V gene TRBV19 combines with J gene TRBJ1-1; a weak D match, TRBD1 (5 bases). V gave up 4 bases and J gave up 0 bases, with 12 bases separating them. Germline lookup yields CDR1 LNHDA and CDR2 SQIVND (reference sequence). The CDR3 runs 15 residues. The CDR3 DNA reads TGTGCCAGTAGTACAAGACAGTTAATGAACACTGAAGCTTTCTTT. This sequence encodes CASSTRQLMNTEAFF.

This CDR3 is CASSPSNILADTQYF. The DNA for the CDR3 is TGTGCCAGCAGCCCCTCAAACATTCTAGCAGATACGCAGTATTTT. V usage is TRBV14 and J usage is TRBJ2-3; D is ambiguous. Germline values: CDR1 SGHDN, CDR2 FVKESK. CDR3 length: 15 residues. With 4 bases removed from V and 4 bases from J, the gap between germline ends came to 15 bases.

V usage is TRBV5-1 and J usage is TRBJ2-7, with D tentatively TRBD2 (6 bases). Trimming shortened V by 0 bases and J by 5 bases, and 12 bases separated the two germline ends. Germline assignment: CDR1 SGHRS and CDR2 YFSETQ. CDR3 length: 14 residues. The CDR3 DNA is TGCGCCAGCAGCTTGGCGGGGGTACCCCACGAGCAGTACTTC. This translates into CASSLAGVPHEQYF.

The chain joins TRBV7-2 to TRBJ2-3; TRBD2 matches 11 bases. CDR1 is SGHTA and CDR2 is FQGNSA in the germline V gene. The CDR3 covers 17 residues. With 3 bases clipped from V and 12 bases from J, the junction kept 17 bases outside the gene matches. CDR3 sequence: CASSFTPGTSGFSLQYF. The CDR3 nucleotides are TGTGCCAGCAGCTTCACTCCGGGGACTAGCGGTTTCTCTCTTCAGTATTTT.

The chain links TRBV5-1 to TRBJ1-1; 7 nucleotides align to TRBD1. Per the germline V gene, CDR1 is SGHRS and CDR2 is YFSETQ. CDR3 length: 15 amino acids. The V gene end was trimmed by 4 bases and the J gene end by 1 base; junction bases not matched to a gene: 7. CDR3: CASSHLGTANTEAFF. CDR3 coding DNA: TGCGCCAGCAGCCACTTGGGGACAGCGAACACTGAAGCTTTCTTT.

The rearrangement joins TRBV7-2 to TRBJ2-7; D may be TRBD2 (5 bases). Germline lookup yields CDR1 SGHTA and CDR2 FQGNSA. The CDR3 has 14 amino acids. Trimming stripped 3 bases from V and 2 bases from J, with 11 bases between. The CDR3 coding sequence is TGTGCCAGCAGCTTTTCCGGGGATGCCTACGAGCAGTACTTC. This encodes CASSFSGDAYEQYF.

The chain has TRBV6-4 and TRBJ2-7, with 8 bases identical to TRBD1. Trimming cost V 9 bases and J 6 bases; bases outside gene matches: 10. Germline V CDR1 and CDR2: MRHNA, SNTAGT. This CDR3 is 13 amino acids long. The CDR3 bases are TGTGCCAGGCCCCTGGACAGGGCCCCCGAGCAGTACTTC. It is translated as CARPLDRAPEQYF.

The J gene is TRBJ1-6, the V gene TRBV6-5; 10 positions agree with TRBD1. Trimming at V came to 2 bases and at J to 8 bases, leaving 0 bases not matched to a gene. The germline CDR1 and CDR2 sequences are MNHEY and SVGAGI. The CDR3 is 14 amino acids. The CDR3 region is CASSYGTGDSPLHF. DNA of the CDR3: TGTGCCAGCAGTTACGGGACAGGGGATTCACCCCTCCACTTT.

This clone was seen a handful of times. Other DNA sequences in the same sample also yield this CDR3. The chain combines TRBV7-2 with TRBJ1-1; D uncertain. The CDR3 totals 13 residues. The V gene lost 2 bases and the J gene lost 1 base, with 5 bases spanning the gap. CDR1 and CDR2 from the germline V gene are SGHTA and FQGNSA. The DNA of the CDR3 is TGTGCCAGCAGCTTACGGGGGAACACTGAAGCTTTCTTT. Amino acid sequence: CASSLRGNTEAFF.

This chain links TRBV6-5 with TRBJ1-5, with a tentative D call TRBD1 (5 bases). V lost 5 bases and J 2 bases, leaving 13 bases between the germline ends. The CDR3 contains 15 residues. The germline V gene encodes CDR1 MNHEY and CDR2 SVGAGI. The CDR3 loop reads CASSPETGRNQPQHF. In nucleotides, the CDR3 is TGTGCCAGCAGTCCGGAAACAGGACGCAATCAGCCCCAGCATTTT.

The chain links TRBV7-2 to TRBJ2-7, with unresolved D. CDR1 is SGHTA, CDR2 FQGNSA, per germline. Deletions cut 2 bases from V and 4 bases from J, with 15 bases between. The length of the CDR3 is 15 residues. The CDR3 sequence: CASSLLPDANYEQYF. The CDR3 DNA is TGTGCCAGCAGCTTACTACCGGATGCCAATTACGAGCAGTACTTC. Full variable domain (rest looked up from reference TRBV7-2 and TRBJ2-7): GAGVSQSPSNKVTEKGKDVELRCDPISGHTALYWYRQSLGQGLEFLIYFQGNSAPDKSGLPSDRFSAERTGGSVSTLTIQRTQQEDSAVYLCASSLLPDANYEQYFGPGTRLTVT.

The chain joins TRBV29-1 to TRBJ1-4, with D uncertain. The CDR3 totals 12 residues. The germline CDR1 and CDR2 sequences are SQVTM and ANQGSEA. Trimming removed 4 bases at V and 8 bases at J, with 11 bases between. In DNA form, the CDR3 reads TGCAGCGTTGGCGGGGTCTCGGAAAAACTGTTTTTT. Its translation is CSVGGVSEKLFF.

The chain combines TRBV9 with TRBJ2-7; TRBD1 agrees at 8 bases. Losses at the gene ends were 2 bases for V and 5 bases for J; bases not matched to a gene: 6. In germline, CDR1 is SGDLS, CDR2 YYNGEE. This CDR3 region has 14 residues. CDR3 amino acids: CASSVDREINEQYF. In DNA, the CDR3 is TGTGCCAGCAGCGTGGACAGGGAAATAAACGAGCAGTACTTC.

This clone came up once. The chain combines TRBV5-4 with TRBJ2-5; D is perhaps TRBD2 (6 bases). CDR3 length equals 15 residues. The V end was cut by 4 bases, the J end by 1 base, with 14 bases between. Germline V gene data show CDR1 as SGHNT and CDR2 as YYREEE (reference sequence). For the CDR3, the DNA is TGTGCCAGCAGCCCCGGGAGAAGAACCCAAGAGACCCAGTACTTC. Protein sequence: CASSPGRRTQETQYF.

The genes are TRBV2 and TRBJ2-1; D might be TRBD1 (6 bases). The CDR3 loop spans 15 amino acids. CDR1 and CDR2 (germline): SNHLY, FYNNEI. V was cut by 3 bases and J by 2 bases, with 11 bases left in between. Written as DNA, the CDR3 is TGTGCCAGCAGTGAGCAGGGGTCCACCTACAATGAGCAGTTCTTC. This sequence encodes CASSEQGSTYNEQFF.